In its sample, the clone carrying this TCR beta chain was seen a few times. Its antigen is not identified. The sample belongs to a study of glioma-infiltrating T cells. Study observations and caveats: Very few CDR3 sequences were shared between tissue and blood. Gliomas, especially low-grade, showed above-expected tissue-blood divergence; non-neoplastic patients showed below.

The iRepertoire nested amplicon-rescue multiplex PCR amplified TCR alpha and beta CDR3s from RNA. For one-step reverse transcription and amplification, 100-400 ng of tissue mRNA or PBMC total RNA was used. TCRdb ran MiXCR on the multiplex PCR reads and lists one entry per CDR3 protein. The sample yields around 97,000 distinct CDR3 sequences, 25% to 30% seen once. Trimming removed 6 bases from V and 6 bases from J, with 12 bases in between. CDR3 length equals 12 residues. This rearrangement joins TRBV12-3 or TRBV12-4 to TRBJ2-7; TRBD2 is a possible D gene (6 bases). Material for sequencing was glioma tissue, nonneoplastic brain tissue, or PBMCs (not recorded which). The sequence was collected from a human donor with low-grade glioma or glioblastoma, undergoing nonglioma brain surgery, or in good health (not recorded which). Here the CDR3 DNA reads TGTGCCAGCAGCCCCGCGGGGTTCGAGCAGTACTTC. Its protein is CASSPAGFEQYF.